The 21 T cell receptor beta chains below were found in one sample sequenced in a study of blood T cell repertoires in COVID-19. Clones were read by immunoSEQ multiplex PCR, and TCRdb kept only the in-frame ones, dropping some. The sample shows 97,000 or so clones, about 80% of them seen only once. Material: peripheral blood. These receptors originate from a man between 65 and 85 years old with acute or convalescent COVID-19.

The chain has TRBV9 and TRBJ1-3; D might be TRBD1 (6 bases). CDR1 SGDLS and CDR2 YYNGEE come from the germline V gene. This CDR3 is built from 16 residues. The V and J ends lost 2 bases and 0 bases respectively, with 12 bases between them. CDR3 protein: CASSVSGVGSGNTIYF. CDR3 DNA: TGTGCCAGCAGCGTGTCAGGGGTCGGCTCTGGAAACACCATATATTTT.

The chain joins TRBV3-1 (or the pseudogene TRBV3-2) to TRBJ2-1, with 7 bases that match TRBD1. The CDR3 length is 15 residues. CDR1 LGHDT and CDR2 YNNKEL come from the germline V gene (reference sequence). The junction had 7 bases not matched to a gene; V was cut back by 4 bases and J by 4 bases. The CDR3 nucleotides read TGTGCCAGCAGCCCTCGGGACAGAGATTACAATGAGCAGTTCTTC. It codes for CASSPRDRDYNEQFF.

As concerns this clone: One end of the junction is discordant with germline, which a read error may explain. The DNA for the CDR3 is TGTGCTAGCAGCTTTGAACTAAACACTGAAGCTTTCTTT. As protein: CASSFELNTEAFF. The rearrangement joins TRBV7-7 to TRBJ1-1, with D unresolved. The CDR3 totals 13 residues. Germline loops: CDR1 SSHAT, CDR2 FNYEAQ (reference sequence).

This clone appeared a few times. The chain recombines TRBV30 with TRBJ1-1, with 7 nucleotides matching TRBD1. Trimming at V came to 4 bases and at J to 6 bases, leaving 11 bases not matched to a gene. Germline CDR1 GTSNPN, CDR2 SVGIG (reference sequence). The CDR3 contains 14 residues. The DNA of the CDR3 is TGTGCCTGGAAAGGGGGCAGGGGGTTTGCTGAAGCTTTCTTT. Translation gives CAWKGGRGFAEAFF.

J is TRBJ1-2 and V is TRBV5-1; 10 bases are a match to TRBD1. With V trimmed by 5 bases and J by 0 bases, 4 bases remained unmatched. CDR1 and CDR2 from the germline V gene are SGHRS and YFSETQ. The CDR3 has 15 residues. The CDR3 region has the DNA TGCGCCAGCAGAAGGGACAGGGGAGCTAACTATGGCTACACCTTC. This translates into CASRRDRGANYGYTF.

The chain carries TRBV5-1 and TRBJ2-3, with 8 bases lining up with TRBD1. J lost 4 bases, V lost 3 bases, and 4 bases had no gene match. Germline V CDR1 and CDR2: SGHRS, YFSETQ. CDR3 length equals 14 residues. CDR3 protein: CASSWGQEADTQYF. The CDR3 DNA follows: TGCGCCAGCAGCTGGGGACAGGAGGCAGATACGCAGTATTTT.

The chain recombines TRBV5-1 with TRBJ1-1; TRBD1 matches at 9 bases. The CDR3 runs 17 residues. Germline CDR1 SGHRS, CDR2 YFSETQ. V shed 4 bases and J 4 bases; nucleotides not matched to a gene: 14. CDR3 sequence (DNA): TGCGCCAGCAGCCCCTCGCCAACAGGGGGCATTGGCACTGAAGCTTTCTTT. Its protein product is CASSPSPTGGIGTEAFF.

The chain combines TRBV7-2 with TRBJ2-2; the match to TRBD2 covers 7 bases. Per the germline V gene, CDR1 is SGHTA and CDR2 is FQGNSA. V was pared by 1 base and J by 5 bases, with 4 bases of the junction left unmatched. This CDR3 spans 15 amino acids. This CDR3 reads CASSLVVSGTGELFF. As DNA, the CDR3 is TGTGCCAGCAGCTTAGTTGTTAGCGGGACCGGGGAGCTGTTTTTT.

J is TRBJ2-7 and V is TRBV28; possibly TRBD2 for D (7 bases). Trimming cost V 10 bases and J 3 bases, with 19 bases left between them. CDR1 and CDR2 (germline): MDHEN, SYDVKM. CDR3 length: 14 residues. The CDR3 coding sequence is TGTGCCACTGCGGGGGACATACGAGACTACGAGCAGTACTTC. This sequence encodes CATAGDIRDYEQYF.

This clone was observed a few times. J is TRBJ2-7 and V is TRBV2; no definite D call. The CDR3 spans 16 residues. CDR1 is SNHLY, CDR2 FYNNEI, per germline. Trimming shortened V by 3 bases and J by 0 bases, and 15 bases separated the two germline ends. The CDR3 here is CASSERSGRSSYEQYF. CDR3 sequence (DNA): TGTGCCAGCAGTGAGAGGAGTGGCCGTAGCTCCTACGAGCAGTACTTC.

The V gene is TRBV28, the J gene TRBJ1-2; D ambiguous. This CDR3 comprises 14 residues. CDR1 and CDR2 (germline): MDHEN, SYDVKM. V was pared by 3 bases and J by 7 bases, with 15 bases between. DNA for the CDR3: TGTGCCAGCAGTTTGCCCCAACGTGTGAGTGGCTACACCTTC. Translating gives CASSLPQRVSGYTF.

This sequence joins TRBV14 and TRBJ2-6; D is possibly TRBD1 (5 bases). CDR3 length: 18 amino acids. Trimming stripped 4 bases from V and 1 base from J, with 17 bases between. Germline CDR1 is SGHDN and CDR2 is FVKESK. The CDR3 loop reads CASSPPTGVGSGANVLTF. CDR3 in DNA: TGTGCCAGCAGCCCCCCCACAGGCGTAGGTTCTGGGGCCAACGTCCTGACTTTC.

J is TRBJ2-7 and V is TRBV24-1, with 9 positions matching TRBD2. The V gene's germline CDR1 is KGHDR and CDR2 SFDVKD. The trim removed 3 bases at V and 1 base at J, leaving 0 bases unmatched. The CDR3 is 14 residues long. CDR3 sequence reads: CATSDTSGSYEQYF. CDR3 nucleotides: TGTGCCACCAGTGATACTAGCGGGTCCTACGAGCAGTACTTC.

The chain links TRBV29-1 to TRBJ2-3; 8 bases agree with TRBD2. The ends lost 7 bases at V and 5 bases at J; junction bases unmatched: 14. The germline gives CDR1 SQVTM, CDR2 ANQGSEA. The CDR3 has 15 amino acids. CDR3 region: CSAPGGAGAGDTQYF. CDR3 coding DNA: TGCAGCGCCCCTGGCGGAGCGGGAGCTGGAGATACGCAGTATTTT.

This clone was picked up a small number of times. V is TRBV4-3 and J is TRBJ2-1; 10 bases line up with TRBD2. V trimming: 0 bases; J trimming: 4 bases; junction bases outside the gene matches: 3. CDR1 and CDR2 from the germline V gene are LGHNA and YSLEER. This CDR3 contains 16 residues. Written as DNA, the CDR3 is TGCGCCAGCAGCCAAGAACTAGCGGGGCATTACAATGAGCAGTTCTTC. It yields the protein CASSQELAGHYNEQFF.

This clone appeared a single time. The CDR3 here is CASSQDTPSRYGYTF. The CDR3 nucleotides are TGTGCCAGCAGCCAAGATACACCTTCTCGTTATGGCTACACCTTC. V and J are TRBV3-1 (or the pseudogene TRBV3-2) and TRBJ1-2, with D hard to call. V was pared by 0 bases and J by 5 bases, with 13 bases between. Germline V lookup: CDR1 LGHDT, CDR2 YNNKEL (reference sequence). CDR3 length: 15 residues.

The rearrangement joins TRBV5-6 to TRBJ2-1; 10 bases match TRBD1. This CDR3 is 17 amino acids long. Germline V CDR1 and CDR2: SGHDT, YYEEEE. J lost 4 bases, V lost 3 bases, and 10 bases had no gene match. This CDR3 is CASSSGRGQGRYNEQFF. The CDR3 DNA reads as TGTGCCAGCAGCTCAGGGAGGGGACAGGGGCGATACAATGAGCAGTTCTTC.

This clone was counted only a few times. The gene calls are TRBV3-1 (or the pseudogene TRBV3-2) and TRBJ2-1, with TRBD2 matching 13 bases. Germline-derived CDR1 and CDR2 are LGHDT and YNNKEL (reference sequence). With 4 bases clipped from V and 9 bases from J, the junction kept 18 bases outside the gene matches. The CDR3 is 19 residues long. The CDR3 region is CASSLKGVQGLAGWSEQFF. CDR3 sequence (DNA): TGTGCCAGCAGCCTAAAGGGGGTTCAGGGACTAGCGGGGTGGAGTGAGCAGTTCTTC.

CDR3 in amino acids: CASSVGQGVETQYF. The CDR3 bases are TGTGCCAGCAGCGTAGGGCAGGGTGTAGAGACCCAGTACTTC. The chain couples TRBV9 to TRBJ2-5; D may be TRBD1 (5 bases). This CDR3 region has 14 residues. V gave up 0 bases and J gave up 4 bases, with 10 bases separating them. Germline V lookup: CDR1 SGDLS, CDR2 YYNGEE.

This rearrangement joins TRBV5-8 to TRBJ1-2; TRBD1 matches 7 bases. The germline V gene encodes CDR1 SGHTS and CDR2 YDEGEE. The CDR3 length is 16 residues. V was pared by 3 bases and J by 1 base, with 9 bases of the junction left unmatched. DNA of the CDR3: TGTGCCAGCAGCTGGGTCGGGGACAGACGTAACTATGGCTACACCTTC. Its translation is CASSWVGDRRNYGYTF.

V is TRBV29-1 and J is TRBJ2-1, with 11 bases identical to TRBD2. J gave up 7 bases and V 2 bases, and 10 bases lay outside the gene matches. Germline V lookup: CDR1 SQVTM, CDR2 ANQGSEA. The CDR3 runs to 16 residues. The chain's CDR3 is CSVELRLAGNLNEQFF. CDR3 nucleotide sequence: TGCAGCGTTGAACTCCGACTAGCGGGGAACCTTAATGAGCAGTTCTTC.